Sequencing of this T cell receptor (beta chain) was carried out in a study of T cell responses to AZD1222 COVID-19 vaccine. Study outcomes and limitations: Within unmutated variant regions lay the reported targets of nearly half of spike-specific TCRs. Two doses of AZD1222 preceded a rise in Spike-specific TCR breadth and depth. AZD1222 recipients seropositive at baseline numbered only five or six. Clonal diversity may have been underestimated in mostly white British donors.

A few counts support this clone. Its antigen is unidentified. Relative to the germline gene, one junction end is altered; a read error may explain this. Sequencing was performed with immunoSEQ multiplex PCR; in TCRdb, only in-frame clones are kept and a portion is missing. This sample has roughly 140,000 clones; 88% occur once, and the top ten carry more than 6.5%. The sample in question was peripheral blood, obtained after recovery from COVID-19. The sequence came from an adult who had recovered from COVID-19.

CDR3 in amino acids: CASSVETGTINYEQYF. The DNA of the CDR3 is TGTGCCAGCAGCGTAGAGACAGGGACCATAAACTACGAGCAGTACTTC. The chain links TRBV11-2 to TRBJ2-7, with 7 bases aligning to TRBD1. Germline V CDR1 and CDR2: SGHAT, FQNNGV. This CDR3 is 16 amino acids long.